The present entry profiles one T cell receptor (beta chain) with its context. This record belongs to a study of T cell responses to AZD1222 COVID-19 vaccine. The table came from immunoSEQ multiplex PCR; TCRdb's copy has only in-frame clones and leaves some out. The repertoire holds more than 150,000 clones, over 75% seen once, with approximately 1.8% in the top ten. The V segment lost 2 bases and the J segment 10 bases; nucleotides outside the gene matches: 0. The CDR3 runs to 12 residues. Germline-derived CDR1 and CDR2 are LNHDA and SQIVND (reference sequence). The sequencing here drew on peripheral blood, taken on day 0 of AZD1222 vaccination. The clonotype was recovered from an adult in good health. This chain uses TRBV19 with TRBJ2-1; TRBD1 matches at 9 bases. The CDR3 bases are TGTGCCAGTAGTATAACAGGGGGCGAGCAGTTCTTC. Its translation is CASSITGGEQFF.